These 20 T cell receptor beta chains share one sample of origin, sequenced in a study of cytomegalovirus exposure and HLA in healthy donors. Vbeta (60) and Jbeta (13) primers were used in the PCR. TCRdb keeps only in-frame clones here, not all; method: immunoSEQ multiplex PCR. The sample lists more than 90,000 clones, about 81% seen once, with about 10% in the top ten. What was sequenced was PBMCs. The receptors derive from a man aged 45-65 years in good health and CMV-seronegative.

J is TRBJ2-2 and V is TRBV14; the D gene is possibly TRBD2 (6 bases). Per the germline V gene, CDR1 is SGHDN and CDR2 is FVKESK. V was cut by 4 bases and J by 6 bases, with 9 bases left in between. The CDR3 runs to 13 residues. The CDR3 loop is CASSRASAGELFF. Written as DNA, the CDR3 is TGTGCCAGCAGCCGGGCTAGCGCCGGGGAGCTGTTTTTT.

The rearrangement links TRBV15 to TRBJ2-3; 8 positions agree with TRBD2. The CDR3 contains 19 residues. Unmatched junction bases numbered 21, after V lost 5 bases and J lost 5 bases. From germline, CDR1 is LNHNV and CDR2 YYDKDF (reference sequence). For the CDR3, the DNA is TGTGCCACCAGCCCCAAGAACCCGGGACTAGTTTGGAAAATAGATACGCAGTATTTT. It translates to CATSPKNPGLVWKIDTQYF.

This clone was seen a few times. V usage is TRBV5-1 and J usage is TRBJ1-6, with no clear D. From germline, CDR1 is SGHRS and CDR2 YFSETQ. CDR3 length: 17 residues. The V end was cut by 0 bases, the J end by 7 bases, with 17 bases between. CDR3 DNA sequence: TGCGCCAGCAGCTTGGAACCCACAGCTTTACCCAATTCACCCCTCCACTTT. The encoded protein is CASSLEPTALPNSPLHF.

This chain uses TRBV7-2 with TRBJ1-5, with 11 bases lining up with TRBD1. Germline V gives CDR1 SGHTA, CDR2 FQGNSA. After removal of 6 bases from V and 9 bases from J, the junction contained 7 bases not matched to a gene. There are 14 residues in the CDR3. In DNA form, the CDR3 reads TGTGCCAGCAGGGAAGGGACAGGGGGATCGCCCCAGCATTTT. This codes for CASREGTGGSPQHF.

Written as DNA, the CDR3 is TGTGCCAGCAGCTTACGTGGGGCTCGTGAAGCTTTCTTT. It yields the protein CASSLRGAREAFF. The chain couples TRBV5-4 to TRBJ1-1, with D perhaps matching TRBD1 (5 bases). This CDR3 region has 13 residues. Germline CDR1 and CDR2: SGHNT and YYREEE (reference sequence). The V end lost 2 bases, the J end lost 7 bases, and 12 bases lay between the germline ends.

This chain joins TRBV18 and TRBJ1-6; D not resolved. The CDR3 has 14 residues. Germline V gene sequence: CDR1 KGHSH, CDR2 LQKENI. V dropped 0 bases and J dropped 7 bases, with 7 bases sitting between them. CDR3 residues: CASSPPGGNSPLHF. CDR3 coding DNA: TGTGCCAGCTCACCACCGGGCGGGAATTCACCCCTCCACTTT.

The chain is built from TRBV4-3 and TRBJ1-1; TRBD1 is a possible D gene (5 bases). The germline gives CDR1 LGHNA, CDR2 YSLEER. This CDR3 spans 17 amino acids. V lost 4 bases and J 6 bases, leaving 24 bases between the germline ends. The CDR3 bases are TGCGCCAGCAGCCCAAATCACCGGGGGGAAAGGAAATCTGAAGCTTTCTTT. Translated, it gives CASSPNHRGERKSEAFF.

This clone was found once. The chain joins TRBV19 to TRBJ2-7, with 7 bases lining up with TRBD1. Germline CDR1 is LNHDA and CDR2 is SQIVND (reference sequence). The CDR3 covers 15 residues. After removal of 2 bases from V and 3 bases from J, the junction contained 7 bases not matched to a gene. The CDR3 sequence is CASSIQGTEDYEQYF. In DNA, the CDR3 is TGTGCCAGTAGTATACAGGGGACAGAGGACTACGAGCAGTACTTC.

The rearrangement links TRBV7-6 to TRBJ2-5, with 8 bases that match TRBD2. The end of the DNA fits TRBJ2-7 better, so the J call may be wrong. Germline V lookup: CDR1 SGHVS, CDR2 FNYEAQ. CDR3 size: 14 residues. CDR3 amino acids: CASSASGGFDEQYF. As DNA, the CDR3 is TGTGCCAGCAGCGCCAGCGGGGGTTTCGACGAGCAGTACTTC.

The count of this clone is one. The CDR3 sequence: CASSTYTGELFF. CDR3 bases: TGTGCCAGCAGCACATACACCGGGGAGCTGTTTTTT. The genes are TRBV9 and TRBJ2-2; D gene unclear. Germline assignment: CDR1 SGDLS and CDR2 YYNGEE. V dropped 4 bases and J dropped 3 bases, with 4 bases sitting between them. This CDR3 spans 12 amino acids.

The genes are TRBV2 and TRBJ1-4; no reliable D call. CDR1 and CDR2 (germline): SNHLY, FYNNEI. The CDR3 length is 14 residues. V was cut by 6 bases and J by 4 bases, with 12 bases left in between. This CDR3 is CASSRDTSNEKLFF. CDR3 coding DNA: TGTGCCAGCAGCCGTGACACAAGTAATGAAAAACTGTTTTTT.

V and J are TRBV6-5 and TRBJ2-1; perhaps TRBD1 as D (6 bases). V was cut by 1 base and J by 5 bases, with 6 bases left in between. Germline V gene sequence: CDR1 MNHEY, CDR2 SVGAGI. The CDR3 runs 13 residues. CDR3 coding DNA: TGTGCCAGCAGTTACTACAGGGACAATGAGCAGTTCTTC. This codes for CASSYYRDNEQFF.

The J gene is TRBJ2-7, the V gene TRBV6-6; tentatively, D is TRBD1 (6 bases). With 7 bases removed from V and 4 bases from J, the gap between germline ends came to 11 bases. This CDR3 region has 12 residues. Germline CDR1 and CDR2: MNHNY and SVGAGI (reference sequence). CDR3 loop: CASTLTGYEQYF. The CDR3 nucleotides are TGTGCCAGCACCCTGACAGGTTACGAGCAGTACTTC.

The chain links TRBV4-1 to TRBJ2-5, with 9 bases lining up with TRBD1. V lost 0 bases, J lost 5 bases, and 4 bases stayed unmatched. The CDR3 covers 15 residues. The germline CDR1 and CDR2 sequences are MGHRA and YSYEKL. The CDR3 protein is CASSQDSGTGETQYF. The CDR3 coding sequence is TGCGCCAGCAGCCAAGACTCCGGGACAGGGGAGACCCAGTACTTC.

The rearrangement links TRBV19 to TRBJ1-1, with TRBD1 matching 8 bases. The V gene's germline CDR1 is LNHDA and CDR2 SQIVND (reference sequence). V lost 3 bases to trimming and J lost 2 bases; unmatched junction nucleotides: 8. The CDR3 sequence is 16 residues long. CDR3 region: CASSIYRGERNTEAFF. The CDR3 DNA sequence: TGTGCCAGTAGTATCTACAGGGGGGAAAGAAACACTGAAGCTTTCTTT.

The chain joins TRBV19 to TRBJ1-3; D gene unclear. The CDR3 is made up of 14 amino acids. V was trimmed by 6 bases and J by 0 bases, leaving 9 bases between them. The germline CDR1 and CDR2 sequences are LNHDA and SQIVND (reference sequence). The CDR3 nucleotides read TGTGCCAGTAGCGATACAATCTCTGGAAACACCATATATTTT. As protein: CASSDTISGNTIYF.

The genes are TRBV28 and TRBJ2-3; TRBD2 matches 8 bases. CDR3 length: 18 residues. Germline CDR1 MDHEN, CDR2 SYDVKM. Losses at the gene ends were 2 bases for V and 5 bases for J; bases not matched to a gene: 15. CDR3 sequence reads: CASSLPTRRGAREDTQYF. CDR3 bases: TGTGCCAGCAGTTTACCCACTAGGCGGGGGGCCCGAGAAGATACGCAGTATTTT.

This clone was seen just once. V gene TRBV7-8 combines with J gene TRBJ2-5, with 8 bases aligning to TRBD1. Unmatched junction bases numbered 10, after V lost 0 bases and J lost 4 bases. This CDR3 contains 17 residues. Germline assignment: CDR1 SGHVS and CDR2 FQNEAQ. DNA for the CDR3: TGTGCCAGCAGCTTAGCGCGCGGGACAGGAGGGGCAGAGACCCAGTACTTC. This translates into CASSLARGTGGAETQYF.

V usage is TRBV28 and J usage is TRBJ1-2, with 10 bases identical to TRBD1. The germline CDR1 and CDR2 sequences are MDHEN and SYDVKM. The CDR3 runs to 21 residues. Trimming removed 5 bases from V and 5 bases from J; junction bases left unmatched: 26. The CDR3 coding sequence is TGTGCCAGCAGTCTACATCGGTTGACAGGGGGCAATATAGGGTCAAAGTATGGCTACACCTTC. This sequence encodes CASSLHRLTGGNIGSKYGYTF.

This clone came up a few times. J is TRBJ2-1 and V is TRBV9; 13 positions match TRBD2. V was pared by 4 bases and J by 8 bases, with 15 bases of the junction left unmatched. Germline assignment: CDR1 SGDLS and CDR2 YYNGEE. The length of the CDR3 is 18 residues. The CDR3 spells CASSSSPGTSGVRDEQFF. CDR3 bases: TGTGCCAGCAGCTCAAGCCCCGGGACTAGCGGGGTGCGGGATGAGCAGTTCTTC.